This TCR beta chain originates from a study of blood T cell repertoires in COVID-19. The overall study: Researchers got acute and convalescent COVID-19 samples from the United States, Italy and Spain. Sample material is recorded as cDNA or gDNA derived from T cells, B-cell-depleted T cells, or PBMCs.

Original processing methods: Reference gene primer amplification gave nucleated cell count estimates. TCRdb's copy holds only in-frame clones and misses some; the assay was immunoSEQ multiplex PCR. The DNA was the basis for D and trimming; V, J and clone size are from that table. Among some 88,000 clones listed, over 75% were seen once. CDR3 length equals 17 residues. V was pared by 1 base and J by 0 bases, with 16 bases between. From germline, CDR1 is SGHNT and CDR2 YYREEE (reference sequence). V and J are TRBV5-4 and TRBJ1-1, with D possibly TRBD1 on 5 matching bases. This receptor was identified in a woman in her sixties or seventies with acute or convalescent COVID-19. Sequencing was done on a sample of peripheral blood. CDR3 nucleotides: TGTGCCAGCAGCTTGTTTGGGGGGAGTGGGCTGAACACTGAAGCTTTCTTT. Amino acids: CASSLFGGSGLNTEAFF.